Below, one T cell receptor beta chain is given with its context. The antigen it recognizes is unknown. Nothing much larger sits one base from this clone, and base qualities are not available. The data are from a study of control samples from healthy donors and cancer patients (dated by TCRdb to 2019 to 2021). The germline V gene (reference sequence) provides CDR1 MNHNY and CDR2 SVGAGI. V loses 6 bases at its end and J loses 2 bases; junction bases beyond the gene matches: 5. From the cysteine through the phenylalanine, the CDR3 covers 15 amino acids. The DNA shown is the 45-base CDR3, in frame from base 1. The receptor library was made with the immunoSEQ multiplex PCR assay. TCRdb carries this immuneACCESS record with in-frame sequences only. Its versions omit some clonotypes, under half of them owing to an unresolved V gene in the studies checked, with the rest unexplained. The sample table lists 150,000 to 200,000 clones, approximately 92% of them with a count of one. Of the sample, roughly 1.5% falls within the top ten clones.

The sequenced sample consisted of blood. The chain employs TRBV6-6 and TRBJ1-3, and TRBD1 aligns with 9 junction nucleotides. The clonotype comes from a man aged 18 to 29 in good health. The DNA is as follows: TGTGCCAGCAGCGATACAGGGGGCCCTGGAAACACCATATATTTT. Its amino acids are CASSDTGGPGNTIYF.